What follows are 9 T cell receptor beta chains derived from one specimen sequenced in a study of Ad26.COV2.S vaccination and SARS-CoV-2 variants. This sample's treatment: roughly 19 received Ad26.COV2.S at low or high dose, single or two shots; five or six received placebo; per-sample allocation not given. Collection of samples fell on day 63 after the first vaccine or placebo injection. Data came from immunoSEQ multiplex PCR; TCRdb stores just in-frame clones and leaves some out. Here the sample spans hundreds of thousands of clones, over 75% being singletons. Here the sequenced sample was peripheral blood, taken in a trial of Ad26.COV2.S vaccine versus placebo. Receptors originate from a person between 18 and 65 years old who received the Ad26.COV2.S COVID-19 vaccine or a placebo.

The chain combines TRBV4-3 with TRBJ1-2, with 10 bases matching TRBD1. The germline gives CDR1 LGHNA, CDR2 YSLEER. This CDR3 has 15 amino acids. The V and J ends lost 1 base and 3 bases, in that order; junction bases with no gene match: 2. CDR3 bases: TGCGCCAGCAGCCAAGCCGGACAGGGGGACTATGGCTACACCTTC. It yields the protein CASSQAGQGDYGYTF.

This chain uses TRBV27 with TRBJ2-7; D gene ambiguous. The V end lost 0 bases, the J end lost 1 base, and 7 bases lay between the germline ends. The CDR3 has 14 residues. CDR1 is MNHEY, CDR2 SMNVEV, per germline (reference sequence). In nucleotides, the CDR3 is TGTGCCAGCAGTTTATCGTGGGTTTCCTACGAGCAGTACTTC. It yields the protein CASSLSWVSYEQYF.

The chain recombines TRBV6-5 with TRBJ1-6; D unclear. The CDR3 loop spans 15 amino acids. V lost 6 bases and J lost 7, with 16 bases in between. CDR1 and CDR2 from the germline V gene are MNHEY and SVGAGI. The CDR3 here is CASRPDGRWNSPLHF. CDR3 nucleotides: TGTGCCAGCAGGCCTGATGGGAGATGGAATTCACCCCTCCACTTT.

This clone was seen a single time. For the CDR3, the DNA is TGCAGTGCTAGAGGTATCTACGAGCAGTACTTC. The encoded protein is CSARGIYEQYF. The rearrangement links TRBV20-1 to TRBJ2-7; D remains ambiguous. Deletions cut 1 base from V and 3 bases from J, with 4 bases between. Germline V CDR1 and CDR2: DFQATT, SNEGSKA (reference sequence). The CDR3 sequence is 11 residues long.

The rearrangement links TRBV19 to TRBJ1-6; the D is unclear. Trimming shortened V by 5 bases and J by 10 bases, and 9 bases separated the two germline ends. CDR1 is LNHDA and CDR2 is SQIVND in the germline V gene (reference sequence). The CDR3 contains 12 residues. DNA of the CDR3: TGTGCCAGTAGTTATGCGGGATCACCCCTCCACTTT. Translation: CASSYAGSPLHF.

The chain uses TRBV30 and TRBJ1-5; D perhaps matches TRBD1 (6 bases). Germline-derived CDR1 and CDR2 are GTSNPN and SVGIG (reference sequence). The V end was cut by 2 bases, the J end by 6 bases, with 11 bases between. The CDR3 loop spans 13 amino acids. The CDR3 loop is CAWSTGIFQPQHF. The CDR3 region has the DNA TGTGCCTGGAGTACAGGGATTTTTCAGCCCCAGCATTTT.

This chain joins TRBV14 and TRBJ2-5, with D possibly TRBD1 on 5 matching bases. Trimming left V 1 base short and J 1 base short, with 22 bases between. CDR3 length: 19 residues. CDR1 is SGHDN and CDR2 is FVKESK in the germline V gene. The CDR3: CASSQAPGARDSFQETQYF. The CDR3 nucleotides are TGTGCCAGCAGCCAAGCCCCCGGCGCCCGTGACAGCTTCCAAGAGACCCAGTACTTC.

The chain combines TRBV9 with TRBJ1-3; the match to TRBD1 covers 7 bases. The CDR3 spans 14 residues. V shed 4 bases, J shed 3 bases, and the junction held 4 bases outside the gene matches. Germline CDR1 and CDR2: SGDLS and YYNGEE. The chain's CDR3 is CASSPGGFGNTIYF. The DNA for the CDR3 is TGTGCCAGCAGCCCAGGGGGGTTTGGAAACACCATATATTTT.

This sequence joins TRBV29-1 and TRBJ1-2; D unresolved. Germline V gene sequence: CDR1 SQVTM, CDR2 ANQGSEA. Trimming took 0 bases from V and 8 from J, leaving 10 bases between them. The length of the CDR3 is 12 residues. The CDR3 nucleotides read TGCAGCGTTGAAGATGCATCGTTAGGCTACACCTTC. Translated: CSVEDASLGYTF. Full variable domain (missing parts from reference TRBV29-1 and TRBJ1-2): SAVISQKPSRDICQRGTSLTIQCQVDSQVTMMFWYRQQPGQSLTLIATANQGSEATYESGFVIDKFPISRPNLTFSTLTVSNMSPEDSSIYLCSVEDASLGYTFGSGTRLTVV.